These T cell receptor beta chains were read from a single sample in a study of blood T cell repertoires in COVID-19. Libraries were prepared by immunoSEQ multiplex PCR; TCRdb keeps only in-frame clonotypes and omits some of them. The sample lists around 300,000 clones, roughly 87% occurring once. The sequencing sample was made of peripheral blood. These receptors came from a man aged 50 or older with active or convalescent COVID-19. The CDR3 runs from the conserved cysteine through the conserved F or W. D genes are given only for firm matches. Only some rows state a clone size, as once, few, many or a class for expanded clones.

j_call v_call d_call clone_size cdr3_aa cdr3_nt
TRBJ2-4 TRBV30 NA once CAWRLGPGENIQYF TGTGCCTGGAGGTTGGGCCCAGGGGAAAACATTCAGTACTTC
TRBJ2-7 TRBV5-4 TRBD2 NA CASSFGTSGYEQYF TGTGCCAGCAGTTTTGGGACTAGCGGCTACGAGCAGTACTTC
TRBJ1-2 TRBV7-2 TRBD1 once CASRTTGWGYGYTF TGTGCCAGCAGAACGACAGGGTGGGGCTATGGCTACACCTTC
TRBJ1-5 TRBV30 NA NA CALGGDQPQHF TGTGCTCTCGGGGGTGATCAGCCCCAGCATTTT
TRBJ2-1 TRBV9 NA NA CASSVGVGGEQFF TGTGCCAGCAGCGTAGGGGTCGGGGGTGAGCAGTTCTTC
TRBJ1-1 TRBV6-6 TRBD1 NA CASRHQGTGENTEAFF TGTGCCAGCAGACACCAAGGGACAGGGGAGAACACTGAAGCTTTCTTT
TRBJ1-6 TRBV18 TRBD1 once CASSPDRGHSPLHF TGTGCCAGCTCACCTGACAGGGGGCACTCACCCCTCCACTTT
TRBJ2-7 TRBV28 NA NA CASSLPPGHPYEQYF TGTGCCAGCAGTTTACCTCCGGGACACCCCTACGAGCAGTACTTC
TRBJ1-1 TRBV12-3/TRBV12-4 NA NA CATGPGLRTEAFF TGTGCCACCGGTCCAGGGTTGAGGACTGAAGCTTTCTTT
TRBJ1-5 TRBV2 TRBD1 NA CASSSLDRGNQPQHF TGTGCCAGCAGTTCCCTAGACAGGGGCAATCAGCCCCAGCATTTT
TRBJ1-6 TRBV10-3 TRBD1 NA CAITEGQGGRSPLHF TGTGCCATCACCGAGGGACAGGGAGGGCGTTCACCCCTCCACTTT
TRBJ2-7 TRBV10-3 NA NA CAISESYGRAYEQYF TGTGCCATCAGTGAGTCGTACGGCAGGGCCTACGAGCAGTACTTC
TRBJ1-5 TRBV7-8 NA NA CASSYIGGAGQGQPQHF TGTGCCAGCAGCTATATTGGGGGCGCCGGGCAGGGACAGCCCCAGCATTTT
TRBJ1-6 TRBV5-1 TRBD1 NA CASSLSQGANNSPLHF TGCGCCAGCAGCTTGTCCCAGGGGGCTAACAATTCACCCCTCCACTTT
TRBJ1-3 TRBV5-1 TRBD1 NA CASSLGTGEVGNTIYF TGCGCCAGCAGCTTGGGGACAGGCGAGGTTGGAAACACCATATATTTT
TRBJ2-3 TRBV10-3 TRBD2 NA CAMGLAGGRDTQYF TGTGCCATGGGACTAGCGGGAGGGAGAGATACGCAGTATTTT
TRBJ2-1 TRBV19 TRBD2 NA CASSPRGTGGQNEQFF TGTGCCAGTAGCCCACGAGGGACGGGGGGGCAGAATGAGCAGTTCTTC
TRBJ2-1 TRBV7-6 NA NA CASSLDWGGIHSGELAYNEQFF TGTGCCAGCAGCTTAGACTGGGGGGGGATCCATTCAGGGGAGTTGGCTTACAATGAGCAGTTCTTC
TRBJ2-5 TRBV7-2 TRBD2 NA CASSLELAEETQYF TGTGCCAGCAGCTTAGAACTAGCGGAAGAGACCCAGTACTTC
TRBJ2-7 TRBV5-4 TRBD2 NA CASSGLAGSYEQYF TGTGCCAGCAGTGGACTAGCGGGGTCCTACGAGCAGTACTTC
TRBJ2-7 TRBV7-9 NA NA CASSLSQGTQYF TGTGCCAGCAGCTTATCGCAGGGAACGCAGTACTTC